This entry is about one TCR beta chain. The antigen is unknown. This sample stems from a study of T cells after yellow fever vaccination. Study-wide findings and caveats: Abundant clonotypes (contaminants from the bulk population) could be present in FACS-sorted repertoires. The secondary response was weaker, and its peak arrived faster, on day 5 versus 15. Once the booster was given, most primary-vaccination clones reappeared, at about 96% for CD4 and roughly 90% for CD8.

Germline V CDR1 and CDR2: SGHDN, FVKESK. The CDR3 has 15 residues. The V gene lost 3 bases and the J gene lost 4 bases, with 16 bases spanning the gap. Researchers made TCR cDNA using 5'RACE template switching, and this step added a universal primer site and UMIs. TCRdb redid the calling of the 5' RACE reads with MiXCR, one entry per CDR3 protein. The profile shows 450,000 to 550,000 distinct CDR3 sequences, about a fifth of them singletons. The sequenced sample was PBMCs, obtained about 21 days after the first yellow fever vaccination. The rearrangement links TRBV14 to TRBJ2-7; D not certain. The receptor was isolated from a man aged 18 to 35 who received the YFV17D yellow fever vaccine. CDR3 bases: TGTGCCAGCAGCCACCCGGGTCTTGGTAATTACGAGCAGTACTTC. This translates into CASSHPGLGNYEQYF.